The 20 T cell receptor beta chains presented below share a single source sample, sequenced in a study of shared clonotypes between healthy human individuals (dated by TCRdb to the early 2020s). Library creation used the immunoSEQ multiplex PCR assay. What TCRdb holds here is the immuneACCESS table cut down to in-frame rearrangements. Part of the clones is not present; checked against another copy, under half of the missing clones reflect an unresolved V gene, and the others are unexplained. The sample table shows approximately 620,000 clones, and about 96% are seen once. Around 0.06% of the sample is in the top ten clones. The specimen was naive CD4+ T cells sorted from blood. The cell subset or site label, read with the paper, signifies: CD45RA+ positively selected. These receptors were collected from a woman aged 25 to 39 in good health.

CDR3 sequence (DNA): TGTGCCAGCAGCCAAGACACTAGCGGGAGCCCCTACGAGCAGTACTTC. It encodes CASSQDTSGSPYEQYF. The chain combines TRBV4-2 with TRBJ2-7; TRBD2 aligns across 11 bases. This CDR3 has 16 residues. In germline, CDR1 is LGHNA, CDR2 YNFKEQ. J lost 2 bases, V lost 0 bases, and 3 bases had no gene match.

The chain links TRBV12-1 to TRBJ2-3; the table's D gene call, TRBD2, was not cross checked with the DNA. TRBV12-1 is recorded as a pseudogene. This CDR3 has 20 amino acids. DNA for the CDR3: TGTGCCAGCAGCCCCCGCGCCCCGCTAGCGGGAAAACGGGGTGGGACCCCGGGGGGTTTT. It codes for CASSPRAPLAGKRGGTPGGF.

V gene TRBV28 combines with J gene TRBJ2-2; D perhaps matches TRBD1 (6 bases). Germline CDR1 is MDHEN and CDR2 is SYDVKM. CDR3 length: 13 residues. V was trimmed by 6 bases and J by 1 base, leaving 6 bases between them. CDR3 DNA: TGTGCCAGCAGCAGGGGGAACACCGGGGAGCTGTTTTTT. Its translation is CASSRGNTGELFF.

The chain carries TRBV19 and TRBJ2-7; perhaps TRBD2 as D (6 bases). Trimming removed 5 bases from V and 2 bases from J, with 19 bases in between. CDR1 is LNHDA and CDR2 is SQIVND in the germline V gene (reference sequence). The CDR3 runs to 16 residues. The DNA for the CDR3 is TGTGCCAGTAGTCCAACCGTTGTGCGGGGACCCTACGAGCAGTACTTC. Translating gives CASSPTVVRGPYEQYF.

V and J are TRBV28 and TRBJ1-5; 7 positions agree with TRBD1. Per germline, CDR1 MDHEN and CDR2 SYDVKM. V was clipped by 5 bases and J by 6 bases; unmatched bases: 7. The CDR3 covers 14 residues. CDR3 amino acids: CASSQGGTVQPQHF. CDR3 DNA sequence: TGTGCCAGCAGTCAAGGGGGGACAGTTCAGCCCCAGCATTTT.

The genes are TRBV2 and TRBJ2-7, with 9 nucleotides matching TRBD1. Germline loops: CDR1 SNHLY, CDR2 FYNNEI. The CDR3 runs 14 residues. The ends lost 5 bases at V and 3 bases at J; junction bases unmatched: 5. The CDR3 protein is CASSRDRDGYEQYF. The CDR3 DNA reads TGTGCCAGCAGTAGGGACAGGGATGGCTACGAGCAGTACTTC.

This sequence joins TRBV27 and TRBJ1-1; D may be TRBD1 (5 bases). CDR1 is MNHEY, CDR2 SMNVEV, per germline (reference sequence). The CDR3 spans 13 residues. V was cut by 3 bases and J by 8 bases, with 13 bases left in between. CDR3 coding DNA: TGTGCCAGCAGTTTGTTACTTACAGGAGAAGCTTTCTTT. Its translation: CASSLLLTGEAFF.

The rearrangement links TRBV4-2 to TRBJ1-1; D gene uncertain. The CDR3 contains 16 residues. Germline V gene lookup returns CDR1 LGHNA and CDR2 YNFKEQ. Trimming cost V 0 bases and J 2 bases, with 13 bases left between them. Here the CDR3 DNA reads TGTGCCAGCAGCCAAGATCTCGGACGACCTAACACTGAAGCTTTCTTT. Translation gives CASSQDLGRPNTEAFF.

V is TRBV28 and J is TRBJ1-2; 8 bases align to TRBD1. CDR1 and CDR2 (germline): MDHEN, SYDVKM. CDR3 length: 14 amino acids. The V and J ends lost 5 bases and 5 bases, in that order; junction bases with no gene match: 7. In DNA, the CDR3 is TGTGCCAGCAGTAGAAATGACAGGGGTTATGGCTACACCTTC. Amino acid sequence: CASSRNDRGYGYTF.

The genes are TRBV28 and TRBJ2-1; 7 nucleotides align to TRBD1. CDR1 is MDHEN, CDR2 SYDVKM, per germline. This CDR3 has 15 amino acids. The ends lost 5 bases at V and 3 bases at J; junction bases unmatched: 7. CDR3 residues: CASSSAGTDYNEQFF. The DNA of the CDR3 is TGTGCCAGCAGTAGTGCCGGGACAGACTACAATGAGCAGTTCTTC.

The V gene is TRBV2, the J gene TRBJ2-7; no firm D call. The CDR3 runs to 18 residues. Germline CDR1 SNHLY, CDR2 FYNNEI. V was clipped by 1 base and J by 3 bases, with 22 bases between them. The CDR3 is CASSEVSPVYGLHYEQYF. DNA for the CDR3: TGTGCCAGCAGTGAAGTCTCACCCGTTTACGGGCTCCACTACGAGCAGTACTTC.

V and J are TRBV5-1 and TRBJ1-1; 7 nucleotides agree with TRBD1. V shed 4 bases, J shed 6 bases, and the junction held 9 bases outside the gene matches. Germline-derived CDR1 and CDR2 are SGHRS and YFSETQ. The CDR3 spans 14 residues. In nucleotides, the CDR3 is TGCGCCAGCAGCCGCGGGACAGAGGGTGCTGAAGCTTTCTTT. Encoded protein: CASSRGTEGAEAFF.

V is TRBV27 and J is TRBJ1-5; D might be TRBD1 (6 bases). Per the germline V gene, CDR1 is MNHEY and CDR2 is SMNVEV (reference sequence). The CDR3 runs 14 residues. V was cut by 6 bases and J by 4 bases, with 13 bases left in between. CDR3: CASSLTGQNQPQHF. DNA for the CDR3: TGTGCCAGCAGCTTGACAGGCCAGAATCAGCCCCAGCATTTT.

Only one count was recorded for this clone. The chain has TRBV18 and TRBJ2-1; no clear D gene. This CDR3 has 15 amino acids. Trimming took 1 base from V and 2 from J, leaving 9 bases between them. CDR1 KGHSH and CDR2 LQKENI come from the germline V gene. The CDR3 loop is CASSPQDGPYNEQFF. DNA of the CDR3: TGTGCCAGCTCACCACAGGATGGGCCCTACAATGAGCAGTTCTTC.

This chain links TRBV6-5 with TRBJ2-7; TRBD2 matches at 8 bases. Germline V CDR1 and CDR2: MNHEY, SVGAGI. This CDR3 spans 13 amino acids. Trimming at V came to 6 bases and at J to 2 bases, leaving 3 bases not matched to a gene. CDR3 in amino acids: CASRAGAAYEQYF. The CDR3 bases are TGTGCCAGCAGAGCGGGAGCTGCCTACGAGCAGTACTTC.

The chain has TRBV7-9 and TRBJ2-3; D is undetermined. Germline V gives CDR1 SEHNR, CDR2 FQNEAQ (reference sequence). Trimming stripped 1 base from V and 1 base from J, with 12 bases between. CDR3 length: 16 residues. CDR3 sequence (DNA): TGTGCCAGCAGCTTAGGACCCGGCGTGGGCACAGATACGCAGTATTTT. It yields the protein CASSLGPGVGTDTQYF.

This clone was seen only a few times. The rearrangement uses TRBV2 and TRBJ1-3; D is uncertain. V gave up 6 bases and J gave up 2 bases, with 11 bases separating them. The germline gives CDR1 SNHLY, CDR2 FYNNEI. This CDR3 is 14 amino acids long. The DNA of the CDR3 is TGTGCCAGCAGCCCTACGGGTACTGGAAACACCATATATTTT. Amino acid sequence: CASSPTGTGNTIYF.

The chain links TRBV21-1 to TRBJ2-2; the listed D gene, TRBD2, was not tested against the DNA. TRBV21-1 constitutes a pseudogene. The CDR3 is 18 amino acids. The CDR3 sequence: CASIMGGTSGSLSGELFF. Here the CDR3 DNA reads TGTGCCAGCATCATGGGGGGGACTAGCGGGAGCCTGTCCGGGGAGCTGTTTTTT.

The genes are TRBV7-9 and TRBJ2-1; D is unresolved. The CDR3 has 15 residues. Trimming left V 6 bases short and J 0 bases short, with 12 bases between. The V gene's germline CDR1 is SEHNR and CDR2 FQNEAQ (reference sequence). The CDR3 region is CASSFDWSSYNEQFF. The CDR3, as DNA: TGTGCCAGCAGTTTTGACTGGAGCTCCTACAATGAGCAGTTCTTC. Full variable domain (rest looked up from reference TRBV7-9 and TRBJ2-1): DTGVSQNPRHKITKRGQNVTFRCDPISEHNRLYWYRQTLGQGPEFLTYFQNEAQLEKSRLLSDRFSAERPKGSFSTLEIQRTEQGDSAMYLCASSFDWSSYNEQFFGPGTRLTVL.

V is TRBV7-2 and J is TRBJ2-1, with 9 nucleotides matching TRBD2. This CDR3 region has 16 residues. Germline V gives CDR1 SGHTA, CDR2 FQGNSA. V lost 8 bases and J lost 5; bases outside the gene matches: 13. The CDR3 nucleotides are TGTGCCAGCGCTGACCAAGGCGGGAGGGCCCACAATGAGCAGTTCTTC. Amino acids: CASADQGGRAHNEQFF. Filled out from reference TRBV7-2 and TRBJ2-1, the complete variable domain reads GAGVSQSPSNKVTEKGKDVELRCDPISGHTALYWYRQSLGQGLEFLIYFQGNSAPDKSGLPSDRFSAERTGGSVSTLTIQRTQQEDSAVYLCASADQGGRAHNEQFFGPGTRLTVL.